The 18 T cell receptor beta chains below all came from one sample that was sequenced in a study of T cells in women clearing cervical HPV infection. Libraries were prepared by immunoSEQ multiplex PCR; TCRdb keeps only in-frame clonotypes and omits some of them. The table lists about 48,000 clones. The source material was blood buffy coat. The receptors derive from a woman between 18 and 75 years old with a cervical HPV16 infection that either progressed to CIN3+ or cleared (not recorded which).

Details on this clone: The CDR3 end is not reached by the read, which stops 3 residues before it; the germline J gene fills it in. The chain uses TRBV20-1 and TRBJ1-1; the D is unclear. The CDR3 totals 11 residues. The germline V gene encodes CDR1 DFQATT and CDR2 SNEGSKA (reference sequence). The CDR3 is CSARDLPGAFF. CDR3 bases read: TGCAGTGCTAGAGATCTTCCGGGG.

About this clone itself: The CDR3 goes on 3 residues after the read ends, and that part is filled in from the germline J gene. J is TRBJ1-1 and V is TRBV6-2 or TRBV6-3, with D possibly TRBD1 on 5 matching bases. Per germline, CDR1 MNHEY and CDR2 SVGEGT. Trimming cost V 6 bases and J 2 bases, with 16 bases left between them. The CDR3 is 15 amino acids. CDR3 region: CASSLKGRRNTEAFF. The covered CDR3 bases are TGTGCCAGCAGCCTAAAGGGGCGGAGAAACACTGAA.

Comments on this clone: The CDR3 end lies 3 residues beyond the end of the read and is filled in from the germline J gene. The chain carries TRBV7-9 and TRBJ2-7, with 10 bases identical to TRBD2. This CDR3 comprises 15 residues. J gave up 1 base and V 5 bases, and 5 bases lay outside the gene matches. CDR1 is SEHNR, CDR2 FQNEAQ, per germline (reference sequence). The CDR3 loop is CASSPRTSGSYEQYF. Incomplete CDR3 DNA: TGTGCCAGCAGCCCCCGGACTAGCGGTTCCTACGAG.

Comment on this clone: The read is 3 residues too short to cover the CDR3 end, so that end is filled in from the germline J gene. The rearrangement links TRBV7-9 to TRBJ1-1, with a weak D call TRBD1 (5 bases). Trimming cost V 1 base and J 4 bases, with 7 bases left between them. The CDR3 spans 13 residues. From germline, CDR1 is SEHNR and CDR2 FQNEAQ (reference sequence). Partial CDR3 DNA: TGTGCCAGCAGCTTAGGCGGGGGCACTGAA. It is translated as CASSLGGGTE. The CDR3, in full, reads CASSLGGGTEAFF.

On this clone: The CDR3 is cut off 3 residues early in the read; its end comes from the germline J gene. This sequence joins TRBV7-8 and TRBJ2-2; 10 bases map to TRBD2. Trimming removed 4 bases from V and 5 bases from J; junction bases left unmatched: 4. The CDR3 is 15 residues long. Germline V gives CDR1 SGHVS, CDR2 FQNEAQ. The CDR3 DNA, read in part, is TGTGCCAGCAGCTGGACTAGCGGCCGGACCGGGGAG. It is translated as CASSWTSGRTGE. The entire CDR3 is CASSWTSGRTGELFF.

As concerns this clone: From the germline J gene comes the end of the CDR3, since the read stops 3 residues before it. The rearrangement uses TRBV5-6 and TRBJ1-2, with TRBD1 matching over 7 bases. CDR1 SGHDT and CDR2 YYEEEE come from the germline V gene. Trimming cost V 1 base and J 2 bases; bases outside gene matches: 2. The CDR3 covers 14 residues. Partial CDR3 DNA: TGTGCCAGCAGCTTGCCGGGACAGAACTATGGC. Protein: CASSLPGQNYG. The full CDR3 protein is CASSLPGQNYGYTF.

With regard to this clone: The read comes to an end 3 residues before the CDR3 does, leaving the germline J gene to fill in the end. The chain carries TRBV20-1 and TRBJ2-3, with a possible D match to TRBD2 (6 bases). The germline V gene has CDR1 DFQATT and CDR2 SNEGSKA (reference sequence). CDR3 length: 15 residues. Trimming shortened V by 1 base and J by 1 base, and 12 bases separated the two germline ends. CDR3 DNA (partial): TGCAGTGCTAGAGCGGCGGGGTGGGGCACAGATACG. This codes for CSARAAGWGTDT. From start to end, the CDR3 is CSARAAGWGTDTQYF.

On this clone: The read ends 3 residues shy of where the CDR3 ends; the end is completed using the germline J gene. This chain uses TRBV2 with TRBJ1-1; TRBD1 is a possible D gene (6 bases). Germline lookup yields CDR1 SNHLY and CDR2 FYNNEI. The germline V and J ends were trimmed by 7 bases and 1 base, with 10 bases remaining between them. The CDR3 contains 13 residues. Partial CDR3 DNA: TGTGCCAGCACCCAGGACAGGAACACTGAA. Protein product: CASTQDRNTE. The entire CDR3 sequence reads CASTQDRNTEAFF.

Points on this clone: Coverage ceases 3 residues before the CDR3 finishes, and the germline J gene fills in the end. This sequence joins TRBV5-1 and TRBJ1-4; 8 positions match TRBD1. Germline CDR1 and CDR2: SGHRS and YFSETQ. There are 14 residues in the CDR3. V trimming: 2 bases; J trimming: 5 bases; junction bases outside the gene matches: 2. Incomplete CDR3 DNA: TGCGCCAGCAGCTTCACAGGGGGAAATGAAAAA. Protein product: CASSFTGGNEK. Given in full, the CDR3 is CASSFTGGNEKLFF.

Points on this clone: The missing CDR3 end, 3 residues past where the read stops, is filled in from the germline J gene. The genes are TRBV13 and TRBJ1-3, with D possibly TRBD1 on 6 matching bases. The length of the CDR3 is 16 residues. Trimming pared 0 bases from V and 4 bases from J, leaving 13 bases between. Germline CDR1 is PRHDT and CDR2 is FYEKMQ (reference sequence). CDR3 DNA, as far as it was read: TGTGCCAGCAGCTTAGGACAGGGAACTGGAGGAAACACC. It codes for CASSLGQGTGGNT. The entire CDR3 protein is CASSLGQGTGGNTIYF.

As regards this clone: The sequenced fragment ends 3 residues before the CDR3 boundary, so the rest is inferred from the germline J gene. The rearrangement uses TRBV7-2 and TRBJ2-1, with a possible D match to TRBD1 (6 bases). V shed 0 bases and J shed 4 bases, with 10 bases lying between them. Looked up from germline, CDR1 is SGHTA and CDR2 is FQGNSA. The CDR3 has 15 residues. The DNA read from the CDR3 is TGTGCCAGCAGCTTAGCGGGGGCCAATTACAATGAG. It codes for CASSLAGANYNE. The full-length CDR3 reads as CASSLAGANYNEQFF.

A word on this clone: The read ends 3 residues early relative to the CDR3; the germline J gene fills the gap. The chain uses TRBV20-1 and TRBJ1-5; D not resolved. Germline CDR1 and CDR2: DFQATT and SNEGSKA (reference sequence). CDR3 length: 14 amino acids. Between the trimmed V and J ends, which lost 5 bases and 4 bases, there was a span of 15 bases. The CDR3 loop is CSAYTAGENQPQHF. Incomplete CDR3 DNA: TGCAGTGCTTATACGGCGGGAGAGAATCAGCCC.

About this clone itself: The read falls 3 residues short of the CDR3 end, and the missing part is taken from the germline J gene. V usage is TRBV7-9 and J usage is TRBJ2-7; TRBD2 might be the D (6 bases). Germline V gives CDR1 SEHNR, CDR2 FQNEAQ (reference sequence). V dropped 5 bases and J dropped 5 bases, with 16 bases sitting between them. This CDR3 has 14 residues. Incomplete CDR3 DNA: TGTGCCAGCAGCCATGCTGGGGGGATCAACGAG. Residues: CASSHAGGINE. The full CDR3 sequence reads CASSHAGGINEQYF.

Regarding this clone: The read terminates 3 residues ahead of where the CDR3 ends, so the germline J gene completes it. The chain is built from TRBV7-2 and TRBJ2-5; perhaps TRBD2 as D (7 bases). Per germline, CDR1 SGHTA and CDR2 FQGNSA. The length of the CDR3 is 14 residues. With 0 bases removed from V and 4 bases from J, the gap between germline ends came to 9 bases. CDR3 DNA (partial): TGTGCCAGCAGCTTAGCGGGGGGGCGAGAGACC. As protein: CASSLAGGRET. The full CDR3 protein is CASSLAGGRETQYF.

About this clone itself: The CDR3 is cut off 3 residues early in the read; its end comes from the germline J gene. The chain has TRBV10-3 and TRBJ1-6; TRBD1 matches at 8 bases. The germline CDR1 and CDR2 sequences are ENHRY and SYGVKD. CDR3 length: 18 amino acids. The trim removed 2 bases at V and 4 bases at J, leaving 10 bases unmatched. The CDR3 loop is CAISEGQGKEVYNSPLHF. The CDR3 bases that were read are TGTGCCATCAGTGAGGGACAGGGCAAAGAGGTTTATAATTCACCC.

With regard to this clone: The missing CDR3 end, 3 residues past where the read stops, is filled in from the germline J gene. The chain joins TRBV7-3 to TRBJ2-2, with D tentatively TRBD1 (6 bases). The germline V and J ends were trimmed by 5 bases and 1 base, with 11 bases remaining between them. Germline assignment: CDR1 SGHTA and CDR2 FQGTGA. This CDR3 comprises 15 residues. Incomplete CDR3 DNA: TGTGCCAGCAGCCCCCTAGGGGGGAACACCGGGGAG. Translation: CASSPLGGNTGE. The CDR3 reads in full as CASSPLGGNTGELFF.

Remarks on this clone: The sequenced fragment ends 3 residues before the CDR3 boundary, so the rest is inferred from the germline J gene. The chain recombines TRBV20-1 with TRBJ1-6; the D gene is possibly TRBD1 (5 bases). The V end lost 0 bases, the J end lost 0 bases, and 18 bases lay between the germline ends. Per the germline V gene, CDR1 is DFQATT and CDR2 is SNEGSKA (reference sequence). The CDR3 loop spans 19 amino acids. CDR3 DNA, as far as it was read: TGCAGTGCTAGAGAGGGGCCCAAGGGGCCGGGCTCCTATAATTCACCC. Encoded protein: CSAREGPKGPGSYNSP. The full-length CDR3 reads as CSAREGPKGPGSYNSPLHF.

Remarks on this clone: Read coverage stops 3 residues before the CDR3 terminus; the germline J gene supplies the remainder. The V and J genes are TRBV2 and TRBJ1-5, with 7 positions matching TRBD1. Trimming cost V 8 bases and J 6 bases; bases outside gene matches: 13. Germline V CDR1 and CDR2: SNHLY, FYNNEI. CDR3 length: 15 amino acids. The CDR3 sequence is CASHSGQGDSQPQHF. The CDR3 bases that were read are TGTGCCAGCCACTCGGGCCAGGGGGATAGTCAGCCC.